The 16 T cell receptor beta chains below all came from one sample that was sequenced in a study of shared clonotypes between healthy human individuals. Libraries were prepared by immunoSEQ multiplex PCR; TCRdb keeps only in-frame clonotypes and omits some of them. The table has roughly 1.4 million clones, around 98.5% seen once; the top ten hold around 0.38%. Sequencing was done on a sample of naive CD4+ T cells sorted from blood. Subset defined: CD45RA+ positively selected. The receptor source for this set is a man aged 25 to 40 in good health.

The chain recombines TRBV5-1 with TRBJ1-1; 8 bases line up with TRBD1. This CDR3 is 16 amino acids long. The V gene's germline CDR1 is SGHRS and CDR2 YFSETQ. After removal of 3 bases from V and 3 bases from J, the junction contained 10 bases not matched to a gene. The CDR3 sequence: CASSSAIGTGYTEAFF. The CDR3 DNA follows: TGCGCCAGCAGCTCCGCTATCGGGACAGGTTACACTGAAGCTTTCTTT.

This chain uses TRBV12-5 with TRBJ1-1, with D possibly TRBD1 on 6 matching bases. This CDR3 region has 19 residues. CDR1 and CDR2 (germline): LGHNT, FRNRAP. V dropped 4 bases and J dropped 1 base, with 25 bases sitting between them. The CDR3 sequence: CASGSSPTGIGMRNTEAFF. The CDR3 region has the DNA TGTGCTAGTGGTTCCTCACCTACAGGGATAGGGATGCGGAACACTGAAGCTTTCTTT.

CDR3 region: CASSEATGRNQPQHF. The CDR3 DNA is TGTGCCAGCAGTGAGGCGACAGGGAGGAATCAGCCCCAGCATTTT. J is TRBJ1-5 and V is TRBV6-1; 7 positions agree with TRBD1. V shed 3 bases, J shed 4 bases, and the junction held 6 bases outside the gene matches. The germline V gene has CDR1 MNHNS and CDR2 SASEGT. This CDR3 has 15 amino acids.

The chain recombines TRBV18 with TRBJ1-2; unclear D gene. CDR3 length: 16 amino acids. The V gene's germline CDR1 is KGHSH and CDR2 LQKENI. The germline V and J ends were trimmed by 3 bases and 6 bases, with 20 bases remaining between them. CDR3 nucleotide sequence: TGTGCCAGCTCACCCCCAGGTGCGGGGAACTTACATGGCTACACCTTC. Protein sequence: CASSPPGAGNLHGYTF.

The CDR3 bases are TGTGCCAGCAGCGTAACGCCGGACCACAATGAGCAGTTCTTC. This encodes CASSVTPDHNEQFF. The rearrangement joins TRBV9 to TRBJ2-1; D is uncertain. Germline V CDR1 and CDR2: SGDLS, YYNGEE. The V gene lost 1 base and the J gene lost 5 bases, with 10 bases spanning the gap. This CDR3 spans 14 amino acids.

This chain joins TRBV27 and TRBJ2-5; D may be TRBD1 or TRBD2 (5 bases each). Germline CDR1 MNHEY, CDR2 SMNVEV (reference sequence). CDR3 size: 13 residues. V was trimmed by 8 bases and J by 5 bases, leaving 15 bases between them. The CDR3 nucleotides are TGTGCCAGCGGGTACCGGGGCAGGGAGACCCAGTACTTC. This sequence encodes CASGYRGRETQYF.

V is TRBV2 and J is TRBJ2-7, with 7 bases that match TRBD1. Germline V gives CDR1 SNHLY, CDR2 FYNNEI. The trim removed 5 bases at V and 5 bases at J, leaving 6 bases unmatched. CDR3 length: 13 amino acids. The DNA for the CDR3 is TGTGCCAGCAGTAAGACAGGGTCCAACGAGCAGTACTTC. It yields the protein CASSKTGSNEQYF.

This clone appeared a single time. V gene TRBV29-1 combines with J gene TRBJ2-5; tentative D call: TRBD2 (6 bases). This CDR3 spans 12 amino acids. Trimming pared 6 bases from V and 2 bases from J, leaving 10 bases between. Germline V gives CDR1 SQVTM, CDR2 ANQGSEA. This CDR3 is CSVGGRQETQYF. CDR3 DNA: TGCAGCGTGGGGGGAAGGCAAGAGACCCAGTACTTC.

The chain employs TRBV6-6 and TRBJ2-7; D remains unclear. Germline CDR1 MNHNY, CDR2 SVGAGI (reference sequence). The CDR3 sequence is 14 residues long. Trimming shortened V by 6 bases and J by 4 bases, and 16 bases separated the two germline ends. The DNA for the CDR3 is TGTGCCAGCAGCGGAACTCGGGTTATTTACGAGCAGTACTTC. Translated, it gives CASSGTRVIYEQYF.

DNA for the CDR3: TGCAGCCAAACGTACCTCGGGGCTAGCTCCTACAATGAGCAGTTCTTC. Translation gives CSQTYLGASSYNEQFF. The chain uses TRBV29-1 and TRBJ2-1; D may match TRBD1 or TRBD2 (5 bases each). The CDR3 spans 16 residues. Trimming removed 8 bases from V and 0 bases from J, with 20 bases in between. Germline CDR1 reads SQVTM; CDR2 reads ANQGSEA.

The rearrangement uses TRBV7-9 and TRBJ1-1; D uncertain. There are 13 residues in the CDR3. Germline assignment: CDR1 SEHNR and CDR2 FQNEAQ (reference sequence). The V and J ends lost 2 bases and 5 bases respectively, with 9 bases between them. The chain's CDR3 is CASSLSRETEAFF. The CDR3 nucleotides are TGTGCCAGCAGCTTAAGTAGAGAGACTGAAGCTTTCTTT.

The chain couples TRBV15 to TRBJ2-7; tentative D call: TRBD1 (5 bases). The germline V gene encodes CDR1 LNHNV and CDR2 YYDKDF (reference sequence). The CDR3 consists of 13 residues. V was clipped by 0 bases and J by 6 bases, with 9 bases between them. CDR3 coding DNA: TGTGCCACCAGCAGAGACAGGGTTCGCGAGCAGTACTTC. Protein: CATSRDRVREQYF.

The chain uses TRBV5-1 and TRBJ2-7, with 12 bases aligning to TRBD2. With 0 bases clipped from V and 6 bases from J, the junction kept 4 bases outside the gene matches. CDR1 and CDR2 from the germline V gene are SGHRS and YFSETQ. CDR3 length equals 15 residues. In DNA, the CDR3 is TGCGCCAGCAGCTTGGGACTAGCGGGAGTGGTCGAGCAGTACTTC. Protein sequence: CASSLGLAGVVEQYF.

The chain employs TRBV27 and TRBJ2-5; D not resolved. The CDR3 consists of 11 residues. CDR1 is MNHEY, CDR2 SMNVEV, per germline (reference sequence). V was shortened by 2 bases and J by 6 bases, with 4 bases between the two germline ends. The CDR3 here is CASSLGQTQYF. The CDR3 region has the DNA TGTGCCAGCAGTTTAGGACAGACCCAGTACTTC.

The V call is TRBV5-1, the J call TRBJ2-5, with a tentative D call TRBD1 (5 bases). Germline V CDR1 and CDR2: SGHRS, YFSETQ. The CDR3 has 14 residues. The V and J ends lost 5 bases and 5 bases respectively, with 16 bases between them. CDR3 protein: CASSWGGSGETQYF. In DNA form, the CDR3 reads TGCGCCAGCAGTTGGGGCGGTAGTGGGGAGACCCAGTACTTC. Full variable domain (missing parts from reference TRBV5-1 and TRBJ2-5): KAGVTQTPRYLIKTRGQQVTLSCSPISGHRSVSWYQQTPGQGLQFLFEYFSETQRNKGNFPGRFSGRQFSNSRSEMNVSTLELGDSALYLCASSWGGSGETQYFGPGTRLLVL.

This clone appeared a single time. The CDR3 is CASSRVETQYF. The CDR3 DNA follows: TGTGCCAGCAGCCGCGTTGAGACGCAGTATTTT. The rearrangement uses TRBV5-6 and TRBJ2-3; D not certain. Germline V gives CDR1 SGHDT, CDR2 YYEEEE. The CDR3 runs 11 residues. Trimming shortened V by 4 bases and J by 9 bases, and 9 bases separated the two germline ends.